A single TCR beta chain is shown here with its context. Its antigen remains undetermined. No much larger clonotype is one base removed from it; base qualities were not supplied. Participants in the prospective study were aged about 18 to 95 years, lived in 20 to 30 United States geographic areas, and enrolled through a virtual design. In the prospective study, cohorts were assigned on the basis of participant-reported clinical history obtained from a screening survey and a study questionnaire. Recovered participants in ImmuneRACE Cohort 3 were defined by two consecutive negative NP/OP PCR tests, clearance by a healthcare professional, or resolution of symptoms. In the prospective study, mobile phlebotomists collected whole blood, serum and a nasopharyngeal or oropharyngeal swab from each participant. Over an approximately 2-month period, participants in the prospective study had the option of providing additional blood draws and questionnaires. Prospective study blood samples were shipped either frozen or at room temperature before DNA extraction.

This sample was taken from a study of blood T cell repertoires in COVID-19 (dated by TCRdb to the early 2020s). In terms of the full investigation: Samples covering the acute and convalescent phases of COVID-19 were provided by collaborators in the United States, Italy and Spain. HLA class I and class II types, where available, came from metadata supplied by the sample provider rather than from assay-based typing. The material from the prospective study consisted of cDNA or gDNA derived from T cells, B-cell-depleted T cells, or PBMCs. Deeply sampled blood TCRbeta repertoires from subjects exposed to, actively infected with, or recovered from COVID-19 were included in the dataset. The repertoires were made available in a free public database intended to serve as a resource for research on the immune response to SARS-CoV-2. The samples were drawn from two sources: the first 160 participants of the ongoing ImmuneRACE study, and 950 to 1,500 subjects contributed by 6 global collaborators. Sample metadata almost always included a de-identified subject ID, COVID-19 status, age in years and sex. Results and caveats for the whole study, not just this receptor: How much clinical and demographic metadata was included differed by source and by participant, and the metadata was provided uncurated.

The immunoSEQ Assay, a bias-controlled multiplex PCR, was used to amplify TCRbeta CDR3 regions from genomic DNA. Under the source paper's analysis protocol: The number of nucleated cells in each sample was estimated from the amplification of reference gene primers within the assay. To quantify the absolute abundance of each unique TCRbeta CDR3 rearrangement, sequence reads were collapsed and filtered. For each sample, productive Simpson clonality was calculated by taking the square root of Simpson's diversity index across productive rearrangements. TCRdb retrieved this table from immuneACCESS and kept in-frame rearrangements only. Not all clones are present; in checked studies, unresolved V genes account for under half, and no reason is known for the remainder. V, J and clone size derive from that table, while D and trimming were established from the DNA sequence. Within this sample are a few hundred thousand clones, with more than 75% of them counted one time only. The ten largest clones add up to less than 1.5% of the sample.

The V end loses 5 bases and the J end loses 6 bases, and a stretch of 19 bases separates them. From its cysteine to its phenylalanine, the CDR3 spans 15 amino acids. The DNA shown is the 45-base CDR3, in frame from base 1. Taken from the germline V gene, the CDR1 and CDR2 loops are SGHTA and FQGTGA. The source of this sequence is a woman aged 18-29 years who had recovered from COVID-19. This sequence uses TRBV7-3 and TRBJ1-2; the D gene is perhaps TRBD1, on 6 matching bases. Material: PBMCs or T cells enriched from blood (not recorded which). The CDR3 protein is CASSPPGGGFDGYTF. At the DNA level, the sequence is TGTGCCAGCAGCCCGCCGGGAGGGGGGTTCGATGGCTACACCTTC. Supplemented by the reference TRBV7-3 and TRBJ1-2 proteins around the CDR3, the complete variable domain is GAGVSQTPSNKVTEKGKYVELRCDPISGHTALYWYRQSLGQGPEFLIYFQGTGAADDSGLPNDRFFAVRPEGSVSTLKIQRTERGDSAVYLCASSPPGGGFDGYTFGSGTRLTVV.